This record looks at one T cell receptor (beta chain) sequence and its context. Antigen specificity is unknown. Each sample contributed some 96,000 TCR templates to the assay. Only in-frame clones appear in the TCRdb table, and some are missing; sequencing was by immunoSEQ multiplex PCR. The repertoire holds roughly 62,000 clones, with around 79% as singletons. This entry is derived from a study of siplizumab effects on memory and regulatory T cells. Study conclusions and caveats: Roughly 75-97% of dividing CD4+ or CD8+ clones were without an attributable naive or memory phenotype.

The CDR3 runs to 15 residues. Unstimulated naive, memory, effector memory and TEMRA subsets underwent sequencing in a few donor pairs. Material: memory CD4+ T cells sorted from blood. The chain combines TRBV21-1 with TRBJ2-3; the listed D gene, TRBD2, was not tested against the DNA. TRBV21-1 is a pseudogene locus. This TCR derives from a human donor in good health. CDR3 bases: TGTGCCAGCAGCAAAGAGCGGGAGGGCACAGATACGCAGTATTTT. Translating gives CASSKEREGTDTQYF.